A single sample is the source of the 14 T cell receptor beta chains below, sequenced in a study of blood T cells in healthy people across ages. The second PCR ran about 6 to 11 cycles with a sample-barcoded 5' primer and J-beta primers. TCRdb re-called the 5' RACE reads through MiXCR, storing one row per CDR3 protein. The table shows about 1.7 million distinct CDR3 sequences, with approximately 30% occurring only once. What was sequenced was blood. Receptors originate from a woman aged 25 to 45 in good health.

V and J are TRBV7-2 and TRBJ2-1; 13 positions agree with TRBD2. The V gene's germline CDR1 is SGHTA and CDR2 FQGNSA. The ends lost 1 base at V and 9 bases at J; junction bases unmatched: 6. CDR3 length: 16 amino acids. DNA of the CDR3: TGTGCCAGCAGCTTAGGGACTAGCGGGAGTCGCGGTGAGCAGTTCTTC. Its translation is CASSLGTSGSRGEQFF.

The chain employs TRBV9 and TRBJ1-5; the D is unclear. Germline V gene data show CDR1 as SGDLS and CDR2 as YYNGEE. V was cut by 4 bases and J by 6 bases, with 20 bases left in between. The CDR3 loop spans 16 amino acids. CDR3 sequence: CASSPSTATMGQPQHF. CDR3 nucleotides: TGTGCCAGCAGCCCTTCCACCGCCACGATGGGTCAGCCCCAGCATTTT. Full variable domain (remainder filled in from reference TRBV9 and TRBJ1-5): DSGVTQTPKHLITATGQRVTLRCSPRSGDLSVYWYQQSLDQGLQFLIQYYNGEERAKGNILERFSAQQFPDLHSELNLSSLELGDSALYFCASSPSTATMGQPQHFGDGTRLSIL.

As to this clonotype: A much larger clone lies a single base off, so this may be a read error. The chain links TRBV24-1 to TRBJ1-5; D unresolved. Per germline, CDR1 KGHDR and CDR2 SFDVKD. V lost 5 bases to trimming and J lost 2 bases, with 27 bases between them. This CDR3 comprises 20 residues. The CDR3 sequence is CATSVRTGGHGIGGNQPQHF. CDR3 nucleotide sequence: TGTGCCACCAGTGTTAGGACGGGCGGTCACGGTATTGGCGGCAATCAGCCCCAGCATTTT.

The J gene is TRBJ2-1, the V gene TRBV20-1; 10 bases fit TRBD2. This CDR3 has 15 amino acids. CDR1 is DFQATT, CDR2 SNEGSKA, per germline (reference sequence). Trimming took 1 base from V and 8 from J; bases not matched to a gene: 8. DNA of the CDR3: TGCAGTGCTAGAGGAAGGAGCGGGAGGGCTTATGAGCAGTTCTTC. This encodes CSARGRSGRAYEQFF.

In its sample, this clonotype was seen a few times. This sequence joins TRBV25-1 and TRBJ2-7; D is undetermined. Germline V gives CDR1 MGHDK, CDR2 SYGVNS. This CDR3 has 13 residues. The V end lost 3 bases, the J end lost 6 bases, and 12 bases lay between the germline ends. The CDR3 is CASSENPMSEQYF. In DNA form, the CDR3 reads TGTGCCAGCAGTGAGAACCCGATGAGCGAGCAGTACTTC.

V usage is TRBV11-2 and J usage is TRBJ2-7; D is unclear. Germline-derived CDR1 and CDR2 are SGHAT and FQNNGV. Between the trimmed V and J ends, which lost 4 bases and 0 bases, there was a span of 10 bases. The CDR3 loop spans 14 amino acids. The CDR3 region is CASSSTRSSYEQYF. The CDR3 coding sequence is TGTGCCAGCAGCTCAACACGGAGCTCCTACGAGCAGTACTTC.

The chain couples TRBV4-1 to TRBJ1-1, with D possibly TRBD1 on 6 matching bases. The CDR3 runs to 13 residues. Between the trimmed V and J ends, which lost 7 bases and 4 bases, there was a span of 13 bases. From germline, CDR1 is MGHRA and CDR2 YSYEKL. The CDR3 region has the DNA TGCGCCAGCAACCCGTGGGGGCGCACTGAAGCTTTCTTT. Its translation is CASNPWGRTEAFF.

Comments on this clonotype: Germline and junction disagree at one end, which may indicate a read error. CDR3 nucleotides: TGTACCAGCAGTGCGGGACACCCCACGCCCTACACCTTC. Its protein is CTSSAGHPTPYTF. The rearrangement links TRBV6-5 to TRBJ1-2, with D possibly being TRBD1 (6 bases). Germline V gene lookup returns CDR1 MNHEY and CDR2 SVGAGI. The CDR3 runs to 13 residues.

The table lists this clonotype with a few counts. This sequence joins TRBV12-3 or TRBV12-4 and TRBJ2-3; TRBD1 might be the D (6 bases). Trimming removed 5 bases at V and 8 bases at J, with 14 bases between. This CDR3 spans 13 amino acids. The CDR3 sequence is CASSPYRVITQYF. As DNA, the CDR3 is TGTGCCAGCAGTCCCTACAGGGTTATTACGCAGTATTTT.

This clonotype was observed a single time. The chain carries TRBV2 and TRBJ1-5; the D is unclear. CDR3 length equals 14 residues. The V gene lost 4 bases and the J gene lost 3 bases, with 10 bases spanning the gap. Germline V gene data show CDR1 as SNHLY and CDR2 as FYNNEI. CDR3 DNA: TGTGCCAGCAGTGTGGGGAGGGTCAATCAGCCCCAGCATTTT. It codes for CASSVGRVNQPQHF.

The chain is built from TRBV12-3 or TRBV12-4 and TRBJ2-3, with 7 positions matching TRBD2. The CDR3 extends over 16 amino acids. V was pared by 5 bases and J by 1 base, with 9 bases of the junction left unmatched. The DNA for the CDR3 is TGTGCCAGCAGTCCGCCCAGCGGGGCTTGCACAGATACGCAGTATTTT. Amino acid sequence: CASSPPSGACTDTQYF.

The chain uses TRBV3-1 and TRBJ1-5; no clear D. V was cut by 0 bases and J by 6 bases, with 15 bases left in between. This CDR3 region has 16 residues. The germline gives CDR1 LGHDT, CDR2 YNNKEL (reference sequence). The DNA for the CDR3 is TGTGCCAGCAGCCAAGATCAAAGGAGGGCCACTCAGCCCCAGCATTTT. It encodes CASSQDQRRATQPQHF.

This clonotype was counted only a few times. The gene calls are TRBV28 and TRBJ2-5, with TRBD1 matching 10 bases. The germline V gene has CDR1 MDHEN and CDR2 SYDVKM. The CDR3 length is 14 residues. J gave up 4 bases and V 10 bases, and 9 bases lay outside the gene matches. CDR3 nucleotide sequence: TGTGCCACCGTTGGGACAGGGGATCGAGAGACCCAGTACTTC. Translation: CATVGTGDRETQYF.

The J gene is TRBJ2-3, the V gene TRBV6-5; D might be TRBD2 (5 bases). The V end lost 8 bases, the J end lost 8 bases, and 14 bases lay between the germline ends. CDR1 and CDR2 (germline): MNHEY, SVGAGI. The CDR3 extends over 12 amino acids. The DNA for the CDR3 is TGTGCCAGCGTAGAGGCTCGGGGTACGCAGTATTTT. Translation gives CASVEARGTQYF.